The sequence of this T cell receptor (beta chain) was determined in a study of T cell responses to AZD1222 COVID-19 vaccine. Trimming left V 4 bases short and J 0 bases short, with 13 bases between. This CDR3 has 15 residues. CDR1 is SGHRS, CDR2 YFSETQ, per germline. Produced via immunoSEQ multiplex PCR; TCRdb's table is partial and in-frame only. This sample has about 100,000 clones, with more than 75% found just once. This sample comprised peripheral blood, obtained on day 0 of AZD1222 vaccination. The TCR sequence derives from an adult in good health. This chain connects TRBV5-1 to TRBJ2-5; either TRBD1 or TRBD2 may fit D (5 bases each). The CDR3 loop reads CASSQQRDHQETQYF. The CDR3 coding sequence is TGCGCCAGCAGCCAGCAGAGGGACCACCAAGAGACCCAGTACTTC.